What follows describes a single TCR beta chain. The specificity of this receptor is unknown. No base quality information exists; no much larger clone differs at one position. This specimen's time point label, per the study, means: newly diagnosed GD, antithyroid drugs for less than 3 months. For both TCR sequencing and RNA sequencing, RNA was extracted from PBMCs using TRIzol. The diagnosis of Graves' disease followed American Thyroid Association guidelines. The patients came from an endocrinology department in Xi'an, China. Each patient gave about 10 milliliters of peripheral blood, collected in an EDTA anticoagulant tube. Ficoll Paque Plus density gradient separation was used to isolate PBMCs, and no additional T cell sorting was done. An Agilent 2100 Bioanalyzer and agarose gel were used to check RNA quality, while a NanoDrop 2000 measured RNA concentration. The data stem from a study of regulatory T cells in long-lasting Graves disease (dated by TCRdb to about 2021). Looking at the study overall: Newly diagnosed Graves' disease patients had taken antithyroid drugs for less than 3 months. The study was conducted in China and was registered as a clinical trial. A total of 35 or so samples were covered by TCR sequencing, comprising some 13 persistent and around 20 newly diagnosed Graves' disease patients. Patients with persistent Graves' disease were compared with patients with newly diagnosed Graves' disease using TCR sequencing and RNA sequencing of peripheral blood. Paper-wide results and their limitations: Persistent Graves' disease patients showed lower TCR Shannon entropy and fewer highly expanded clones than newly diagnosed patients, suggesting clonal expansion. The authors acknowledged the small sample size as a limitation that may reduce accuracy. Only peripheral blood was studied, because thyroid tissue, the primary lesion, was inaccessible. Sequencing and analysis were restricted to the TCR beta chain. More public clonotypes were shared among persistent patients (around 3,000) than among newly diagnosed patients (roughly 1,000).

Library preparation was by multiplex PCR. This sample was sequenced with an Illumina HiSeq 4000. TCR beta libraries were built with iRepertoire HTBI primers and Arm-PCR amplification of CDR3 regions. Before sequencing, the PCR products went through gel purification. Per the original workflow: Gene usage analysis of CDR3 amino acid clonotypes relied on the roughly 64 TRBV and 13 to 15 TRBJ segments identified across samples. Filtered high-quality paired reads were merged into contigs using COPE and FqMerger. BLAST was used to align contigs to the IMGT TRBV, TRBD and TRBJ reference genes, and CDR3 was defined following IMGT. Any clonotype with a frequency above 0.1% was counted as a highly expanded clone. Repertoire diversity was measured by Shannon entropy, and V-J evenness by the Gini coefficient. Public clonotypes were defined as clonotypes shared by more than one individual. TCRdb reworked the public reads: Q25 trimming with fastp, MiXCR clone assembly, productive beta chains retained. Rows merge per CDR3 protein into single entries with the most common DNA and genes. Here the V and J calls rest on TCRdb's processing, not on the authors' analysis. Across this sample there are about 530,000 distinct CDR3 sequences, with 15% to 20% seen only once. In total, the top ten clones hold about 25% of the sample.

These data also featured in a second study, about T cells in Graves' hyperthyroidism and ophthalmopathy. Per the second study: Graves' hyperthyroidism was defined as stable when no progression to ophthalmopathy occurred over 18 months of follow-up. Hyperthyroidism patients were newly diagnosed, had a disease duration of under 2 months, and were aged 18 to 65 years. Patients with uncontrolled infections, other autoimmune diseases, pregnancy or lactation were excluded. Clinical symptoms, serum thyroxine and TRAb, thyroid ultrasound, and orbital computed tomography formed the basis for the diagnoses. For the first round of RT-PCR on the TCR CDR3, the HTBI primer set was used together with the Qiagen OneStep RT-PCR kit. Most expanded thyroid clonotypes (frequency above 0.001) were also detected in blood, a finding suggesting that blood repertoires may reflect thyroid immune responses. In cross-validation, a model built on a 13 V-J signature told ophthalmopathy apart from stable hyperthyroidism with 85% to 90% sensitivity and roughly 82% specificity, and in testing the same model reached 80%/75%. In validation, the model predicted progression to ophthalmopathy a median of about 5.9 months before onset, with about 71% sensitivity and 72.22% specificity. TCR V-J signatures able to tell the groups apart were searched for in a discovery cohort of 100 patients, of whom approximately 40 had Graves' ophthalmopathy and 55 to 60 had stable Graves' hyperthyroidism. Whether ophthalmopathy could be predicted prospectively was tested in an independent validation cohort made up of under 20 hyperthyroidism patients plus 17 patients who later progressed to ophthalmopathy. The approximately 100 discovery patients were divided at random into training and test sets in a 7:3 ratio. Thyroid tissue and blood T-cell repertoires from over 5 Graves' hyperthyroidism patients were also compared in the study. After blood sampling, hyperthyroidism patients were treated with methimazole at a starting dose of 30 mg daily, and ophthalmopathy patients were treated with high-dose intravenous methylprednisolone. A second multiplex PCR round built the libraries, followed by size selection and purification. Libraries were sequenced paired-end with 100 bp reads on an Illumina HiSeq2000. SOAPnuke was used to process the raw data, with reads discarded if the reads contained adapters or uncalled bases, had a mean Phred below 15, or lacked an exact constant-primer or identifier match. COPE v1.2.5 was used to merge the high-quality paired reads, and each unique nucleotide sequence was defined as a clonotype. MiTCR v1.1 was used to align clonotypes to the IMGT TRBV, TRBD and TRBJ reference segments. Analysis was restricted to V-J combinations with a frequency above 0.0001, which covered about 99% of repertoires. A TCS score was defined as the ratio between F50 (clonal expansion) and ExV (chaos), using BLOSUM62-based TCRdist between CDR3 peptides within each V-J. Welch's t-statistics and random forest reduced roughly 500 V-J features to fewer than 15, which were used in a naive Bayes classifier (R e1071). No statistical method was used to set the sample size in advance, and investigators knew the group allocation. The paper describes TCR Vbeta CDR3 sequencing of 140 or so peripheral blood samples, made up of about 40 ophthalmopathy patients, 70 to 75 hyperthyroidism patients and 17 progressor patients.

The sequenced sample was peripheral blood mononuclear cells (PBMCs), obtained at new diagnosis, from a patient treated with antithyroid drugs. This TCR was sampled from a middle-aged woman with Graves disease. Donor details come from another sample of the same person, matched by shared clones.

In nucleotide form, the sequence is TGTGCCAGCAGTTTTGGTGTCGAGCAGTACTTC. Its protein product is CASSFGVEQYF. The V and J segments used are TRBV28 and TRBJ2-7; the D segment cannot be called with confidence. V lost 3 bases and J lost 6 bases; the stretch between them is 6 bases long. CDR1 and CDR2 (MDHEN, SYDVKM) derive from the germline V gene. The CDR3 goes from the cysteine to the phenylalanine over 11 residues. Solely the CDR3 DNA is kept, with 33 bases framed from the first base.